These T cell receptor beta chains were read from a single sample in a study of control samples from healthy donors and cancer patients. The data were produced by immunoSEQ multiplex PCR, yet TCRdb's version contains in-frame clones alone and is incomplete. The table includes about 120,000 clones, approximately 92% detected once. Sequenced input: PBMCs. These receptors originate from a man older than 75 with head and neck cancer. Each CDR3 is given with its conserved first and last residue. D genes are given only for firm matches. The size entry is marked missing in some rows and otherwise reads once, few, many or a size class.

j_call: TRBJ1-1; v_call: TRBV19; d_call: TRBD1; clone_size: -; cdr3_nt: TGTGCCAGTAGTAATGGACAGGGGAACACTGAAGCTTTCTTT; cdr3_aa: CASSNGQGNTEAFF
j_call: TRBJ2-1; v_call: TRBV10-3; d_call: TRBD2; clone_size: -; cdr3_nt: TGTGCCATCAGTGGAGACCCGACTAGCGGGATAAGGAATGAGCAGTTCTTC; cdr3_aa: CAISGDPTSGIRNEQFF
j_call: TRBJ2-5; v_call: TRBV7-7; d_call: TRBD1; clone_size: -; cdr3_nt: TGTGCCAGCACCTCGGGACAGCAAGAGACCCAGTACTTC; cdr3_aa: CASTSGQQETQYF
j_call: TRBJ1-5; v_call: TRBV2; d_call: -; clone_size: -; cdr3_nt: TGTGCCAGCAGCCCGGAGCGGCCAGTTTATAGCAATCAGCCCCAGCATTTT; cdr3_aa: CASSPERPVYSNQPQHF
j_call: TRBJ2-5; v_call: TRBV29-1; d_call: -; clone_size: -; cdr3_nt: TGCAGCGTTTTACCCCACAGGGGGGGCGAAGAGACCCAGTACTTC; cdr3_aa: CSVLPHRGGEETQYF
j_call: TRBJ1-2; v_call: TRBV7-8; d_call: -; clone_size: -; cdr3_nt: TGTGCCAGCAGCTTACCAGGGCTCTATGGCTACACCTTC; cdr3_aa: CASSLPGLYGYTF
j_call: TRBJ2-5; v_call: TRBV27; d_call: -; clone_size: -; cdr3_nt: TGTGCCAGCAGTCCCGCCCCCCGGGGGGCACGAGAGACCCAGTACTTC; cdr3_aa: CASSPAPRGARETQYF
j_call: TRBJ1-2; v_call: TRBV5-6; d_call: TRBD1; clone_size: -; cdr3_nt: TGTGCCAGCAGCTCAACAGGGGATTGGTATGGCTACACCTTC; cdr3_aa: CASSSTGDWYGYTF
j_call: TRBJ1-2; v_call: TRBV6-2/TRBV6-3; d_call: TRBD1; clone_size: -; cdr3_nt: TGTGCCAGCAGTACCCGACAGGGATTTGACTATGGCTACACCTTC; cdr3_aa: CASSTRQGFDYGYTF
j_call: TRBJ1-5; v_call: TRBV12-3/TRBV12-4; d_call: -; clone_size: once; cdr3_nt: TGTGCCAGCAGGCACAGGGACAATCAGCCCCAGCATTTT; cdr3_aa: CASRHRDNQPQHF
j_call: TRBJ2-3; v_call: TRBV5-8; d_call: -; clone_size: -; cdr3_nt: TGTGCCAGCAGCTTGAGGGCGGGGACTAGCACAGATACGCAGTATTTT; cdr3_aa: CASSLRAGTSTDTQYF
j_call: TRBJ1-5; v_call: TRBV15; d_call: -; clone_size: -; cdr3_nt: TGTGCCACTGTCGAGAATGACCCCTATAGCAATCAGCCCCAGCATTTT; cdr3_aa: CATVENDPYSNQPQHF
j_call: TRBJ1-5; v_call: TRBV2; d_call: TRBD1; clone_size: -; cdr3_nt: TGTGCCAGCAGCAGACCAGGGGGGCCCCAGCATTTT; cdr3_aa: CASSRPGGPQHF
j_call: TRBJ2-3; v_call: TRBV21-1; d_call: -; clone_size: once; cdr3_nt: TGTGCCAGCACCCATCAATTGACAGGGGGCGGAGATACGCAGTATTTT; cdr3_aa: CASTHQLTGGGDTQYF
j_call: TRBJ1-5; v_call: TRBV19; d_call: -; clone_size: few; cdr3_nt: TGTGCCAGTAGGGAGGATACGCAGCCCCAGCATTTT; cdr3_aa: CASREDTQPQHF
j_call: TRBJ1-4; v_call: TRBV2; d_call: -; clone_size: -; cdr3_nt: TGTGCCAGCAGTCGCCAGGCCCTTCTGACTAATGAAAAACTGTTTTTT; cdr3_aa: CASSRQALLTNEKLFF
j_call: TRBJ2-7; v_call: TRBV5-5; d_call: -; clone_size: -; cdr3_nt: TGTGCCAGCAGCTTGGCCGCGGGGTATGCCTACGAGCAGTACTTC; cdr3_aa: CASSLAAGYAYEQYF
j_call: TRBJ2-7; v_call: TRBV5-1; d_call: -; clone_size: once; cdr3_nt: TGCGCCAGCAGCTTGGCCAGGGGGTACGGGAGCGACGAGCAGTACTTC; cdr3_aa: CASSLARGYGSDEQYF
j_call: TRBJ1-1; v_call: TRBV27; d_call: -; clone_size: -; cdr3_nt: TGTGCCAGCGGGCTGGGCGCGGGGTGGGACACTGAAGCTTTCTTT; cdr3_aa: CASGLGAGWDTEAFF
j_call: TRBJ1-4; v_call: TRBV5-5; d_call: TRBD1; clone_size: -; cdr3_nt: TGTGCCAGCAGCCGGGGACAGGGGAAAAAACTGTTTTTT; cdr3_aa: CASSRGQGKKLFF
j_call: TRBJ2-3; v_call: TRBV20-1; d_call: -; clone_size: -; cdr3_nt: TGCAGTGCTAGTTATGCGGGGAGCACAGATACGCAGTATTTT; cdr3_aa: CSASYAGSTDTQYF
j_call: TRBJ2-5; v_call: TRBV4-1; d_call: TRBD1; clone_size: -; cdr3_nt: TGCGCCAGCCGGGGACAGGGTTTAGAGACCCAGTACTTC; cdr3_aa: CASRGQGLETQYF
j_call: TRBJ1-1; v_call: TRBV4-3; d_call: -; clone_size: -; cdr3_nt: TGCGCCAGCAGCCATGACGCCAGGGGAGACACTGAAGCTTTCTTT; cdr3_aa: CASSHDARGDTEAFF
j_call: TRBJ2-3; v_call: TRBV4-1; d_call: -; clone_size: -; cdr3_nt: TGCGCCAGCAGCCAAGAGTCGGGCGGGTCCTACACAGATACGCAGTATTTT; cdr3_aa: CASSQESGGSYTDTQYF
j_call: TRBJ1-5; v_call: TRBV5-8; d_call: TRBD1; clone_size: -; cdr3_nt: TGTGCCAGCAGCTCGGGGACAGGAGCTTATAGCAATCAGCCCCAGCATTTT; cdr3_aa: CASSSGTGAYSNQPQHF
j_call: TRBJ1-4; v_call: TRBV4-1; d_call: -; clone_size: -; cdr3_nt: TGCGCCAGCAGCCAAGACGACTTTCTGCTAGAAAAACTGTTTTTT; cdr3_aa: CASSQDDFLLEKLFF
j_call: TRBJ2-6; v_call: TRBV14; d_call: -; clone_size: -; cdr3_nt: TGTGCCAGCAGCCAAGATTTATGGCGGGACGTAAGGCCTCCGGAATCTGGGGCCAACGTCCTGACTTTC; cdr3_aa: CASSQDLWRDVRPPESGANVLTF
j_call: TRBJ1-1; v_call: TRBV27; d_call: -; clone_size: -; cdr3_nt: TGTGCCAGCAGTCCGGGGGGGGCGAACACTGAAGCTTTCTTT; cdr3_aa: CASSPGGANTEAFF
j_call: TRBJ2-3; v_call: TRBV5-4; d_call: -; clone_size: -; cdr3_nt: TGTGCCAGCAGCTTGAGCTTCAGCACAGATACGCAGTATTTT; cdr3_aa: CASSLSFSTDTQYF
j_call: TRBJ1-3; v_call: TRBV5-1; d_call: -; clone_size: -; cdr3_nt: TGCGCCAGCAGCTTGGAAGGCAGGGCAGTCCACACCATATATTTT; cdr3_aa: CASSLEGRAVHTIYF
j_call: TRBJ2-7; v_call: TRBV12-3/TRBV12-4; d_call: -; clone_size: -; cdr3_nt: TGTGCCAGCAGTTTGTTCCCCACCTACGAGCAGTACTTC; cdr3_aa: CASSLFPTYEQYF
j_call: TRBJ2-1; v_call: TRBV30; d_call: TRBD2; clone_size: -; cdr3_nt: TGTGCCTGGAGTCCGTCTAGCGGGAGCTACAATGAGCAGTTCTTC; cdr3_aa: CAWSPSSGSYNEQFF
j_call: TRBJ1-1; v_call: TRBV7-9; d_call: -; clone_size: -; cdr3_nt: TGTGCCAGCAGCTTAGATATGAACACTGAAGCTTTCTTT; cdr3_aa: CASSLDMNTEAFF
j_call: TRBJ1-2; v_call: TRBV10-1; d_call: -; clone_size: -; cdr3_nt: TGCGCCAGCAGTGAGTCTGGGACGGCTGGCTACACCTTC; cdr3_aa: CASSESGTAGYTF
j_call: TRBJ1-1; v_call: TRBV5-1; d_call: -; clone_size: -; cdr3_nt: TGCGCCAGCAGCTTGTTGGGGGTGGGCACTGAAGCTTTCTTT; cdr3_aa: CASSLLGVGTEAFF
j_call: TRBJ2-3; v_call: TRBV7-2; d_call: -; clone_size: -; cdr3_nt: TGTGCCAGCAGCTTATTCGATACGCAGTATTTT; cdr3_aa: CASSLFDTQYF
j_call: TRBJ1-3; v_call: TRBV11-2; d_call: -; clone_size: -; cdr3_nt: TGTGCCAGCAGCCCACGGGGTACCCATCTCTCTGGAAACACCATATATTTT; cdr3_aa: CASSPRGTHLSGNTIYF
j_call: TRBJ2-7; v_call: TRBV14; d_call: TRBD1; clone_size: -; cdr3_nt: TGTGCCAGCAGCCAAGATTCGGTAGGGGGCGAGAGACTAACCTTCTCCTACGAGCAGTACTTC; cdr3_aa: CASSQDSVGGERLTFSYEQYF
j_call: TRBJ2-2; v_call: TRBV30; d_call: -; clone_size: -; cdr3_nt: TGTGCCTGGAGTGTCTTGGAGGCCGGGGAGCTGTTTTTT; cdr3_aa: CAWSVLEAGELFF
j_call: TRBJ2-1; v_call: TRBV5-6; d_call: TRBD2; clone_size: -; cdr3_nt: TGTGCCAGCAGCCGCCTAGCGGGGGCCACCTACAATGAGCAGTTCTTC; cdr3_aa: CASSRLAGATYNEQFF
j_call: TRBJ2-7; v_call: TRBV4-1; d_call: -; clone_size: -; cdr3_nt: TGCGCCAGCAGCCAAAAGGAGATCGGGACATACACCTACGAGCAGTACTTC; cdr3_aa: CASSQKEIGTYTYEQYF
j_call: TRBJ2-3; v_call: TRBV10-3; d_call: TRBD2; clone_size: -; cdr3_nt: TGTGCCATTAGCGGGATAACAGATACGCAGTATTTT; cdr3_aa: CAISGITDTQYF
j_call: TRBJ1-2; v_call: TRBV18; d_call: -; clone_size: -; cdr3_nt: TGTGCCAGCTCACCGGGCAGGGAAGACTATGGCTACACCTTC; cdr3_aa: CASSPGREDYGYTF
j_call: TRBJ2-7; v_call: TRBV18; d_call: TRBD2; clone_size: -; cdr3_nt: TGTGCCAGCTCACCATCAAGCGGGATGACCTACGAGCAGTACTTC; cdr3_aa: CASSPSSGMTYEQYF
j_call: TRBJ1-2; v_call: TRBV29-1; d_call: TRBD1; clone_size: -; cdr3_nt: TGCAGCGTTGAAGGCCAACGGACAGGGTCGAATGGCTACACCTTC; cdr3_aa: CSVEGQRTGSNGYTF
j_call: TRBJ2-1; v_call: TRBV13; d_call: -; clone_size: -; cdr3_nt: TGTGCCAGCAGCTGGCCCCAGAGGCAGTTCTTC; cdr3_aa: CASSWPQRQFF
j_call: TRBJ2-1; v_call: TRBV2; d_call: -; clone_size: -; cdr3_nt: TGTGCCAGCAGTGCGACATACGGTGAGCAGTTCTTC; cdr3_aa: CASSATYGEQFF
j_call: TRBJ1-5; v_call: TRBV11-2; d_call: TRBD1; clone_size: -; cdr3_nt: TGTGCCAGCAGCCCTTGGGGGGTTCGACAGGGGCAGGAGCCCCAGCATTTT; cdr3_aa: CASSPWGVRQGQEPQHF
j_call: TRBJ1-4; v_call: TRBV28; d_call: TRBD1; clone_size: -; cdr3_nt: TGTGCCAGCAGTTTAAGTGACAGGGGAGATGAAAAACTGTTTTTT; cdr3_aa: CASSLSDRGDEKLFF
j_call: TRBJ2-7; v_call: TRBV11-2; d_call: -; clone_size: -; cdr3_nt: TGTGCCAGCAGCTTATTAGTTACTCCTACCTACGAGCAGTACTTC; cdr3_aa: CASSLLVTPTYEQYF
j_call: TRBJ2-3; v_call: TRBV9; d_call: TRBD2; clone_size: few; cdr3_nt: TGTGCCAGCAGCAAGACAACTAGCGGGACCAGGGGGAGGGGCACAGATACGCAGTATTTT; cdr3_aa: CASSKTTSGTRGRGTDTQYF
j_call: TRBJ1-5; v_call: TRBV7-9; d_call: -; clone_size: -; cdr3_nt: TGTGCCAGCAGCTTAGCCACATCCAGCAATCAGCCCCAGCATTTT; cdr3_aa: CASSLATSSNQPQHF
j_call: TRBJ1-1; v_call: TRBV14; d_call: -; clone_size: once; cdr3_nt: TGTGCCAGCAGTCCCTATGTGGGAAGAGCTAACACTGAAGCTTTCTTT; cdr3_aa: CASSPYVGRANTEAFF
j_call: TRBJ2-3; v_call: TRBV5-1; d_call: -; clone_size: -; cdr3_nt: TGCGCCAGCAGCTTTGGCACAGATACGCAGTATTTT; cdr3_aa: CASSFGTDTQYF
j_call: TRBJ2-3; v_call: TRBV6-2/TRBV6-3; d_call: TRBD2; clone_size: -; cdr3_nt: TGTGCCAGCAGTTACGGACTAGTAAGTTTGGCAGATACGCAGTATTTT; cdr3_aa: CASSYGLVSLADTQYF
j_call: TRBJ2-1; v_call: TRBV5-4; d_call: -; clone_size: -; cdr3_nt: TGTGCCAGCAGCTCGGGACTTCCTAGCTCCTACAATGAGCAGTTCTTC; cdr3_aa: CASSSGLPSSYNEQFF